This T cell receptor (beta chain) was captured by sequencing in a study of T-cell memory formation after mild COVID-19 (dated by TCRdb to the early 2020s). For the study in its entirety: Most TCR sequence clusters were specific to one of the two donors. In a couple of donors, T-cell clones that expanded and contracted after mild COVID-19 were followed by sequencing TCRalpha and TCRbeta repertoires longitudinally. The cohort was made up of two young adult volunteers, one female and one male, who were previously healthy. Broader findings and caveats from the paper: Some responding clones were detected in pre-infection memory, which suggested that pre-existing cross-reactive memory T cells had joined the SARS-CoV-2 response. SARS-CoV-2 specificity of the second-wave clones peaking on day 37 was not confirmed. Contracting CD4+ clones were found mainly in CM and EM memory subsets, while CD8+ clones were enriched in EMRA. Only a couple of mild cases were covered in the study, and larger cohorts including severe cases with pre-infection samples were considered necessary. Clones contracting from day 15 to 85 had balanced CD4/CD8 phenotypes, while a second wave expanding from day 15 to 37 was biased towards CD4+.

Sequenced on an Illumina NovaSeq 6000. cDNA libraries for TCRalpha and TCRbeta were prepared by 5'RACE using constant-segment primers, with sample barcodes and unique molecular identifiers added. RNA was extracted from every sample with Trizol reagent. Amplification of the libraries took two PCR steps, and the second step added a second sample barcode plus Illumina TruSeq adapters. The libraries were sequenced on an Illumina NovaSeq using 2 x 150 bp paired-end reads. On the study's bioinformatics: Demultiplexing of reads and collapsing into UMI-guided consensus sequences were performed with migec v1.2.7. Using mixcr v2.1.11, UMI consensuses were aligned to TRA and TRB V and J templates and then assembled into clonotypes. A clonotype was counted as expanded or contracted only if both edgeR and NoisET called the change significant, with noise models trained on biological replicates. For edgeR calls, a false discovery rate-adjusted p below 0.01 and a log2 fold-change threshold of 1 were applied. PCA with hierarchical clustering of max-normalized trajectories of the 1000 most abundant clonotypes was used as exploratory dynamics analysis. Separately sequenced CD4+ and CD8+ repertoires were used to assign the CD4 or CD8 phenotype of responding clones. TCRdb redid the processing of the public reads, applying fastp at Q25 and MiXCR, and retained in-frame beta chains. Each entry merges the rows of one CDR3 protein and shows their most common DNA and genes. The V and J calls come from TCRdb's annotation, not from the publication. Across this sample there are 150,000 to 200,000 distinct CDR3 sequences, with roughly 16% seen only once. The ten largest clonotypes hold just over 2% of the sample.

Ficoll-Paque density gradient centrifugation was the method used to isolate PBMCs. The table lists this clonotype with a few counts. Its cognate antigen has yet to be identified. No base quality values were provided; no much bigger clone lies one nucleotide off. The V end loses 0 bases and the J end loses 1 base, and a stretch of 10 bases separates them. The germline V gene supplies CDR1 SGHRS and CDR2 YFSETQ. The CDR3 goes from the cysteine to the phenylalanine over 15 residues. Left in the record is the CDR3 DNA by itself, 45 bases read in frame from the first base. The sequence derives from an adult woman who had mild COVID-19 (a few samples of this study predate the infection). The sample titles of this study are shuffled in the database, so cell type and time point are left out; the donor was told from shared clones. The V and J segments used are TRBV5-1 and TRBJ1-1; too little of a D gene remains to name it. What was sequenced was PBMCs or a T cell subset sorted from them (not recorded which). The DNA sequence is TGCGCCAGCAGCTTGGACAAGGCAGAGAACACTGAAGCTTTCTTT. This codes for CASSLDKAENTEAFF.